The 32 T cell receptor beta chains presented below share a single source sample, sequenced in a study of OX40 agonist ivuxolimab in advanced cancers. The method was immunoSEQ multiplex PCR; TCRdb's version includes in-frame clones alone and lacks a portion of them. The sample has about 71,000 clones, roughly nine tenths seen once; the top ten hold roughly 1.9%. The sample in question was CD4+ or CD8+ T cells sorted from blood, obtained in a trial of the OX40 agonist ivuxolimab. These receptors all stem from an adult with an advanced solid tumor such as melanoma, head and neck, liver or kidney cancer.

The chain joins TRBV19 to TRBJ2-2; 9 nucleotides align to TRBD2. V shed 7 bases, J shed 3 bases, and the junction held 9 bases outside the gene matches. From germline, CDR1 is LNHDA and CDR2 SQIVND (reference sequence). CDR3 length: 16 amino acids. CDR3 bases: TGTGCCAGTAAGGGCGGACTAGCGAGAGACACCGGGGAGCTGTTTTTT. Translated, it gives CASKGGLARDTGELFF.

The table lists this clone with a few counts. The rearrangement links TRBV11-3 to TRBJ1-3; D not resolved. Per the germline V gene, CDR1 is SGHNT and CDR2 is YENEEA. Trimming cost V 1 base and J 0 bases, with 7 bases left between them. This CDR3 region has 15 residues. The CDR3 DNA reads TGTGCCAGCAGCTTAGGGCCACACTCTGGAAACACCATATATTTT. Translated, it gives CASSLGPHSGNTIYF.

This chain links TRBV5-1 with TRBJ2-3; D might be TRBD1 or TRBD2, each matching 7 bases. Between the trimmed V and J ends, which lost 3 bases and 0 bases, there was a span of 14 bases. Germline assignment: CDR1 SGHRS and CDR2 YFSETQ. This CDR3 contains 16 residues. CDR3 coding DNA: TGCGCCAGCAGCTCCTCAGGGGGGGCCAGCACAGATACGCAGTATTTT. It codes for CASSSSGGASTDTQYF. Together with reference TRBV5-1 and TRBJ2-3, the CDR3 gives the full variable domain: KAGVTQTPRYLIKTRGQQVTLSCSPISGHRSVSWYQQTPGQGLQFLFEYFSETQRNKGNFPGRFSGRQFSNSRSEMNVSTLELGDSALYLCASSSSGGASTDTQYFGPGTRLTVL.

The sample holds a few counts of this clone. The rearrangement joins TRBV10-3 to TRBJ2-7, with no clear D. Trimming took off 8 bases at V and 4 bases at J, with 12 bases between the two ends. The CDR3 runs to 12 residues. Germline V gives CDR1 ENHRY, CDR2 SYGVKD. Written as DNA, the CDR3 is TGTGCCATCTCGGGCCCAGGTTACGAGCAGTACTTC. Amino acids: CAISGPGYEQYF.

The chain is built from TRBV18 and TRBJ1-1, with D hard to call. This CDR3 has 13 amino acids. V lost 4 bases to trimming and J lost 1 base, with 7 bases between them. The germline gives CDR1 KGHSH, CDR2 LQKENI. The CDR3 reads CASSLLSNTEAFF. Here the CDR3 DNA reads TGTGCCAGCTCACTCTTGTCGAACACTGAAGCTTTCTTT.

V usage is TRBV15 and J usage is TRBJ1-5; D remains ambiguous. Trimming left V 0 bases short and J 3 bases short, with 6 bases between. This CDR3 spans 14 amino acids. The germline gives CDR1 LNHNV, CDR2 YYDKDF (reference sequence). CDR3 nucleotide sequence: TGTGCCACCAGCAGAGATCCCACCAATCAGCCCCAGCATTTT. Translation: CATSRDPTNQPQHF. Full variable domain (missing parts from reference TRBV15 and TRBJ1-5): DAMVIQNPRYQVTQFGKPVTLSCSQTLNHNVMYWYQQKSSQAPKLLFHYYDKDFNNEADTPDNFQSRRPNTSFCFLDIRSPGLGDTAMYLCATSRDPTNQPQHFGDGTRLSIL.

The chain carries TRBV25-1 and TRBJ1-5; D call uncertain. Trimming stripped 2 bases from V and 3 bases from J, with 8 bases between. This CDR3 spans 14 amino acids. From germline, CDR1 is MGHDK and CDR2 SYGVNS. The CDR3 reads CASSEVQTNQPQHF. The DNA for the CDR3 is TGTGCCAGCAGTGAAGTACAGACCAATCAGCCCCAGCATTTT.

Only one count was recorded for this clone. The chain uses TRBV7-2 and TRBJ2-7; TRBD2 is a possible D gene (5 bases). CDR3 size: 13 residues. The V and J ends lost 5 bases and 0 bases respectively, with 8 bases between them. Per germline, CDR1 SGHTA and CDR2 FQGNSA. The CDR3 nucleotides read TGTGCCAGCAGCCCCGGACTCTCCTACGAGCAGTACTTC. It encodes CASSPGLSYEQYF.

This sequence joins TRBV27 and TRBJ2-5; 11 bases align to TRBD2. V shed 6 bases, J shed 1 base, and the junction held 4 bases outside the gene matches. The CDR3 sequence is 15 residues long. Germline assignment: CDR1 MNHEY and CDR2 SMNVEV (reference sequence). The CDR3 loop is CASRLAGAGQETQYF. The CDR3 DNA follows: TGTGCCAGCAGACTAGCGGGAGCTGGCCAAGAGACCCAGTACTTC.

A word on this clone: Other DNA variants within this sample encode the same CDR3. The CDR3 loop reads CASSLNEKLFF. The CDR3 DNA reads TGTGCCAGCAGCCTTAATGAAAAACTGTTTTTT. This chain links TRBV28 with TRBJ1-4; D is ambiguous. V was cut by 6 bases and J by 4 bases, with 3 bases left in between. Germline V gives CDR1 MDHEN, CDR2 SYDVKM. This CDR3 is 11 amino acids long.

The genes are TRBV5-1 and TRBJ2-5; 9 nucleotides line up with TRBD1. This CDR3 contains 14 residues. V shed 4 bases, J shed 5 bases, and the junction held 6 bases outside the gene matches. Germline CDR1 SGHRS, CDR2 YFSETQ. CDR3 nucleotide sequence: TGCGCCAGCAGCCCCGGGACAGGGAGGGAGACCCAGTACTTC. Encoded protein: CASSPGTGRETQYF.

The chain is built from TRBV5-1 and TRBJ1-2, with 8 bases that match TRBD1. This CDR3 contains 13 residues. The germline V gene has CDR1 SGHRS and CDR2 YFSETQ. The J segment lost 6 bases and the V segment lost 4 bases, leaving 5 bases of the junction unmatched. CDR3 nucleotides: TGCGCCAGCAGCATACAGGGGGGGAATGGCTACACCTTC. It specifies CASSIQGGNGYTF.

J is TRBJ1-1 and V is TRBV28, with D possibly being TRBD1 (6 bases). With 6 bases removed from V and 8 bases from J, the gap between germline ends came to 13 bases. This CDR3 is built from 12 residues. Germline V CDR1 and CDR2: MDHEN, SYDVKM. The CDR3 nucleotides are TGTGCCAGCAGCCAAGAGGACAGAGAAGCTTTCTTT. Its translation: CASSQEDREAFF.

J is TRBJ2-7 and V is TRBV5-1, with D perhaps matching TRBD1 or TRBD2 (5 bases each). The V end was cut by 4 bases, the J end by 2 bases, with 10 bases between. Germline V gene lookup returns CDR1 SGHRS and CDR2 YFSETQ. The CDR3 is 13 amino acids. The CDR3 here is CASSVGDPYEQYF. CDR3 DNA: TGCGCCAGCAGCGTAGGGGACCCCTACGAGCAGTACTTC.

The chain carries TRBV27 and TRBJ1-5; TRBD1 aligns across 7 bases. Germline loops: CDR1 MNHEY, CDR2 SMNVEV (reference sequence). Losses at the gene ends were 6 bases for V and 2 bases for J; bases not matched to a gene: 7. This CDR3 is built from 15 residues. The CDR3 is CASRPFDRGNQPQHF. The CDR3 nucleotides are TGTGCCAGCAGACCCTTCGACAGGGGCAATCAGCCCCAGCATTTT.

The CDR3 reads CASKTGGTDTQYF. The DNA of the CDR3 is TGCGCCAGCAAAACAGGGGGCACAGATACGCAGTATTTT. This chain joins TRBV5-1 and TRBJ2-3, with 7 nucleotides matching TRBD1. Unmatched junction bases numbered 2, after V lost 6 bases and J lost 1 base. The CDR3 length is 13 residues. Germline V lookup: CDR1 SGHRS, CDR2 YFSETQ.

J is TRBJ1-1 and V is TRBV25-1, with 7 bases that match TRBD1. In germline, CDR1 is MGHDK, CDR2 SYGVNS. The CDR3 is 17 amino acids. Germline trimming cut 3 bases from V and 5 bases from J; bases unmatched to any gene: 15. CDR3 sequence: CASSEPPRGGRGTEAFF. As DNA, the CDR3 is TGTGCCAGCAGTGAGCCCCCCAGGGGGGGAAGAGGAACTGAAGCTTTCTTT.

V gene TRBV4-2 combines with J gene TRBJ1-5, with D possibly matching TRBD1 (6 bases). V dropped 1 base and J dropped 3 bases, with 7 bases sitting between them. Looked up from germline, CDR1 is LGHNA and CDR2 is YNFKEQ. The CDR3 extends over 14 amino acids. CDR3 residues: CASSQGQANQPQHF. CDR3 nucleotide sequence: TGTGCCAGCAGCCAAGGACAGGCCAATCAGCCCCAGCATTTT.

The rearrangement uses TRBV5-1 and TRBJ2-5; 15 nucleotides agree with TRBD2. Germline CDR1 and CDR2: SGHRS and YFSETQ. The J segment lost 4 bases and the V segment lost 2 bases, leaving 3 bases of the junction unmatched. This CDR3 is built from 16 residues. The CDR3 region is CASSFGLAGGPETQYF. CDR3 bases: TGCGCCAGCAGCTTCGGACTAGCGGGAGGGCCAGAGACCCAGTACTTC. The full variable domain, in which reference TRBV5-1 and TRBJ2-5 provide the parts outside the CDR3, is KAGVTQTPRYLIKTRGQQVTLSCSPISGHRSVSWYQQTPGQGLQFLFEYFSETQRNKGNFPGRFSGRQFSNSRSEMNVSTLELGDSALYLCASSFGLAGGPETQYFGPGTRLLVL.

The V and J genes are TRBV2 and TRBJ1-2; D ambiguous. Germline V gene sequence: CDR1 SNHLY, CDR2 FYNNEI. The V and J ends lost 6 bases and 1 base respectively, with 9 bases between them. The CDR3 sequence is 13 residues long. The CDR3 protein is CASSFKSNYGYTF. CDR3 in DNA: TGTGCCAGCAGCTTCAAGAGTAACTATGGCTACACCTTC.

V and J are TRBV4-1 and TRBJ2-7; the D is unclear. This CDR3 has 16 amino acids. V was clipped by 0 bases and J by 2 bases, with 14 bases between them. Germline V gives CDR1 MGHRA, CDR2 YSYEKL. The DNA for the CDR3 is TGCGCCAGCAGCCAAGACCCTACAGTTACCCCCTACGAGCAGTACTTC. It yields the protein CASSQDPTVTPYEQYF.

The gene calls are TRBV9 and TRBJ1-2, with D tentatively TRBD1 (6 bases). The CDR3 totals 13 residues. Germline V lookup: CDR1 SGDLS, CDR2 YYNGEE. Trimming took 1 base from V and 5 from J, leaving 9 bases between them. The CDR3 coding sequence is TGTGCCAGCAGCGTACAGGGGCGTTATGGCTACACCTTC. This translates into CASSVQGRYGYTF.

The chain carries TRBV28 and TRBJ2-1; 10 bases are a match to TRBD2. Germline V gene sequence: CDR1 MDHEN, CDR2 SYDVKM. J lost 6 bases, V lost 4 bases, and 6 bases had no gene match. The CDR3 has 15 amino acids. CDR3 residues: CASSSLAGAFNEQFF. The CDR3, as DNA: TGTGCCAGCAGTTCTCTAGCGGGGGCCTTCAATGAGCAGTTCTTC.

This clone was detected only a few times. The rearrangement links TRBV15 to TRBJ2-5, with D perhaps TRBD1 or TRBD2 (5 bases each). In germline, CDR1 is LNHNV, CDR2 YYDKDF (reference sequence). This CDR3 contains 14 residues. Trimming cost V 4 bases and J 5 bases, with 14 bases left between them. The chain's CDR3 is CATSIKGTGETQYF. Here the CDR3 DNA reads TGTGCCACCAGCATTAAGGGGACCGGTGAGACCCAGTACTTC.

CDR3 coding DNA: TGTGCCAGCAGCTTAGGGGGCTGGACAGAACTCCATGAGCAGTTCTTC. Translated: CASSLGGWTELHEQFF. This chain links TRBV7-2 with TRBJ2-1; D may be TRBD1 (6 bases). Germline lookup yields CDR1 SGHTA and CDR2 FQGNSA. V lost 1 base and J 8 bases, leaving 18 bases between the germline ends. The CDR3 is made up of 16 amino acids.

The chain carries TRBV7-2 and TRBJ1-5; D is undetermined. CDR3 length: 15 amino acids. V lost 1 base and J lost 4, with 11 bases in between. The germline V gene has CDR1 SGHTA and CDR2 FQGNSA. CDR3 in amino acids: CASSLGPGWNQPQHF. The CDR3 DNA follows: TGTGCCAGCAGCTTAGGTCCAGGCTGGAATCAGCCCCAGCATTTT. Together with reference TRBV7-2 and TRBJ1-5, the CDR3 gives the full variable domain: GAGVSQSPSNKVTEKGKDVELRCDPISGHTALYWYRQSLGQGLEFLIYFQGNSAPDKSGLPSDRFSAERTGGSVSTLTIQRTQQEDSAVYLCASSLGPGWNQPQHFGDGTRLSIL.

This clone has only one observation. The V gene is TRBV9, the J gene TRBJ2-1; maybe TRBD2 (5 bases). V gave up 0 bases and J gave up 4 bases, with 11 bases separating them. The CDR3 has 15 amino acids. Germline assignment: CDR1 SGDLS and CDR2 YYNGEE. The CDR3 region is CASSVAPGSYNEQFF. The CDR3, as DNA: TGTGCCAGCAGCGTAGCCCCGGGATCATACAATGAGCAGTTCTTC. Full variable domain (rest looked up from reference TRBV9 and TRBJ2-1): DSGVTQTPKHLITATGQRVTLRCSPRSGDLSVYWYQQSLDQGLQFLIQYYNGEERAKGNILERFSAQQFPDLHSELNLSSLELGDSALYFCASSVAPGSYNEQFFGPGTRLTVL.

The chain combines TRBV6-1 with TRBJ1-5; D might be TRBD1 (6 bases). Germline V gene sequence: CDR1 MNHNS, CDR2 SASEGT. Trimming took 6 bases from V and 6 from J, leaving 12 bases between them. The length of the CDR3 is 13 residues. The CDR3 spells CASRSTGSQPQHF. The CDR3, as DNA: TGTGCCAGCAGGTCCACAGGGAGTCAGCCCCAGCATTTT.

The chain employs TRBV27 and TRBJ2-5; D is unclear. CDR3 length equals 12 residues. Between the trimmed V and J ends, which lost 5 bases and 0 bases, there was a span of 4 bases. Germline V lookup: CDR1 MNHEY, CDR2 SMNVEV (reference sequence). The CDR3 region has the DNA TGTGCCAGCAGTCGGAACCAAGAGACCCAGTACTTC. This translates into CASSRNQETQYF.

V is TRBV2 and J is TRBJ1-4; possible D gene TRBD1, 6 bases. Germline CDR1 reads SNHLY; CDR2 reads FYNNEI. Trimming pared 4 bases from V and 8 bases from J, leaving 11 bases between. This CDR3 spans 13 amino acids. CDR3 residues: CASSAGQSEKLFF. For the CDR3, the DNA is TGTGCCAGCAGTGCGGGACAATCGGAAAAACTGTTTTTT.

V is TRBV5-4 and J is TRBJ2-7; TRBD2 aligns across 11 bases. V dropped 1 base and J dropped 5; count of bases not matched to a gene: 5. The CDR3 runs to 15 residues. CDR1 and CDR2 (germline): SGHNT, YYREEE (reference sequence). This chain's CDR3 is CASSLRLAGSDEQYF. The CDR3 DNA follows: TGTGCCAGCAGCTTGAGACTAGCGGGATCTGACGAGCAGTACTTC.

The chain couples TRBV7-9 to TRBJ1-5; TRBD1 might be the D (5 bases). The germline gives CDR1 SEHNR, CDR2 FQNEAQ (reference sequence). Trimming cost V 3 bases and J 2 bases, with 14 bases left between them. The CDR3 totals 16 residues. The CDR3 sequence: CASSFWGSNGNQPQHF. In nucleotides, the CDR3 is TGTGCCAGCAGCTTCTGGGGCTCAAACGGCAATCAGCCCCAGCATTTT.